This T cell receptor (beta chain) was sequenced in a study of blood T cell repertoires in COVID-19. About the research overall: Nucleic acid was either cDNA or gDNA, and it came from T cells, B-cell-depleted T cells, or PBMCs.

Those enrolled, adults aged about 18 to 95 years, came from about two dozen US areas. Recovery meant two consecutive negative NP/OP PCR tests, professional clearance, or resolved symptoms. Authors' methods: Estimated nucleated cell counts came from reference gene primer amplification. Some clones are missing from TCRdb's copy, which holds only in-frame ones; the method was immunoSEQ multiplex PCR. V and J calls plus clone size are reproduced from that table; the DNA served to infer D and trimming. This sample has approximately 470,000 clones, with 87% found just once. The germline CDR1 and CDR2 sequences are LNHDA and SQIVND (reference sequence). The junction had 6 bases not matched to a gene; V was cut back by 6 bases and J by 7 bases. CDR3 size: 14 residues.

This sequence originates from a woman aged 18-35 years who had recovered from COVID-19. The sample consisted of PBMCs or T cells enriched from blood (not recorded which). V and J are TRBV19 and TRBJ1-6, with 7 positions matching TRBD1. CDR3 amino acids: CASRSGQENSPLHF. CDR3 nucleotide sequence: TGTGCCAGTAGGAGCGGACAGGAGAATTCACCCCTCCACTTT.